One sample yielded the 11 T cell receptor beta chains listed below, sequenced in a study of molecular identifiers for immune sequencing clone quantification. MiXCR, applied by TCRdb to the PCR reads, yields one record per CDR3 protein. The table has some 580,000 distinct CDR3 sequences, around 25% seen once. The sequencing sample was made of naive CD8+ T cells from blood, with Jurkat cell RNA spiked in. Stated subset: FACS-sorted CD8+CD4-CCR7+CD45RA+ naive T cells. The receptors come from a human donor in good health. Some libraries in this study had Jurkat cell RNA spiked in.

The V and J genes are TRBV28 and TRBJ2-1; D ambiguous. The CDR3 extends over 15 amino acids. Between the trimmed V and J ends, which lost 3 bases and 6 bases, there was a span of 15 bases. Germline CDR1 MDHEN, CDR2 SYDVKM. The CDR3 reads CASSFFGSLCNEQFF. CDR3 in DNA: TGTGCCAGCAGTTTCTTCGGGTCCTTGTGCAATGAGCAGTTCTTC.

This clonotype was picked up many times. The rearrangement links TRBV6-2 or TRBV6-3 to TRBJ1-1; possible D gene TRBD1, 5 bases. V was shortened by 4 bases and J by 1 base, with 13 bases between the two germline ends. The CDR3 covers 15 residues. CDR1 and CDR2 (germline): MNHEY, SVGEGT. The CDR3 DNA reads TGTGCCAGCAGTTCCTTCTCGGGACCGAACACTGAAGCTTTCTTT. It encodes CASSSFSGPNTEAFF.

This clonotype has a count of ten or more. V and J are TRBV6-5 and TRBJ2-5; possibly TRBD1 for D (6 bases). V shed 6 bases and J shed 0 bases, with 14 bases lying between them. The CDR3 contains 15 residues. Germline assignment: CDR1 MNHEY and CDR2 SVGAGI. The CDR3 sequence is CASSPTGAYQETQYF. The CDR3 DNA reads as TGTGCCAGCAGCCCGACAGGCGCTTACCAAGAGACCCAGTACTTC.

The chain uses TRBV3-1 and TRBJ1-5; D perhaps matches TRBD1 (6 bases). V was trimmed by 1 base and J by 5 bases, leaving 9 bases between them. Germline CDR1 is LGHDT and CDR2 is YNNKEL (reference sequence). The CDR3 has 14 residues. CDR3 in amino acids: CASSQGGGHQPQHF. Here the CDR3 DNA reads TGTGCCAGCAGCCAAGGCGGGGGCCATCAGCCCCAGCATTTT.

This clonotype was found a few times. The chain combines TRBV25-1 with TRBJ2-7; D possibly matches TRBD1 or TRBD2 (5 bases each). The V and J ends lost 10 bases and 2 bases respectively, with 18 bases between them. CDR3 length: 14 residues. CDR1 MGHDK and CDR2 SYGVNS come from the germline V gene. CDR3 nucleotides: TGTGCCACCTTAGTTGGGACGGACCCCTACGAGCAGTACTTC. Its protein product is CATLVGTDPYEQYF.

This clonotype was detected many times. The chain recombines TRBV20-1 with TRBJ1-1; TRBD1 is a possible D gene (6 bases). The V end was cut by 1 base, the J end by 6 bases, with 15 bases between. Germline assignment: CDR1 DFQATT and CDR2 SNEGSKA (reference sequence). The CDR3 runs to 14 residues. The CDR3 region has the DNA TGCAGTGCTAGAGCAGGGGTGGTGCTCTCTGAAGCTTTCTTT. Protein: CSARAGVVLSEAFF.

This clonotype occurred many times. The rearrangement uses TRBV24-1 and TRBJ2-1; possibly TRBD2 for D (5 bases). Germline V lookup: CDR1 KGHDR, CDR2 SFDVKD. The CDR3 contains 15 residues. V was pared by 7 bases and J by 7 bases, with 19 bases between. The CDR3 region has the DNA TGTGCCACCAGCCCCTTAGGAGCGGCAGAGAATGAGCAGTTCTTC. It translates to CATSPLGAAENEQFF.

This clonotype was seen repeatedly, ten times or more. The V gene is TRBV4-3, the J gene TRBJ2-3, with TRBD2 matching over 7 bases. Germline V gene sequence: CDR1 LGHNA, CDR2 YSLEER. Germline trimming cut 0 bases from V and 2 bases from J; bases unmatched to any gene: 5. The CDR3 sequence is 16 residues long. CDR3 residues: CASSQDRGTTTDTQYF. DNA of the CDR3: TGCGCCAGCAGCCAAGATCGAGGGACTACCACAGATACGCAGTATTTT.

This clonotype was recorded many times. The V call is TRBV28, the J call TRBJ2-7; D is possibly TRBD2 (5 bases). The V gene lost 5 bases and the J gene lost 2 bases, with 13 bases spanning the gap. This CDR3 contains 14 residues. Germline assignment: CDR1 MDHEN and CDR2 SYDVKM. The CDR3 DNA follows: TGTGCCAGCAGTCCAGGACGAGGGACCTACGAGCAGTACTTC. This translates into CASSPGRGTYEQYF.

This clonotype was found many times. This rearrangement joins TRBV7-6 to TRBJ1-1; D uncertain. This CDR3 is 13 amino acids long. V gave up 4 bases and J gave up 6 bases, with 12 bases separating them. Germline CDR1 is SGHVS and CDR2 is FNYEAQ. CDR3 protein: CASSSGIIAEAFF. In DNA form, the CDR3 reads TGTGCCAGCAGCTCAGGTATCATAGCTGAAGCTTTCTTT.

This clonotype was picked up a small number of times. The CDR3 reads CASSQEILSSYNSPLHF. In DNA, the CDR3 is TGTGCCAGCAGCCAAGAGATACTAAGCTCCTATAATTCACCCCTCCACTTT. V and J are TRBV4-2 and TRBJ1-6; no definite D call. The V and J ends lost 0 bases and 0 bases respectively, with 9 bases between them. Per germline, CDR1 LGHNA and CDR2 YNFKEQ. The CDR3 is 17 amino acids.